Listed below are T cell receptor beta chains from one sample, sequenced in a study of blood T cell repertoires in COVID-19. Produced via immunoSEQ multiplex PCR; TCRdb's table is partial and in-frame only. The sample comprises 150,000 to 200,000 clones, approximately 89% of which are singletons, and under 4.5% rests with the top ten. The sample comprised peripheral blood. These TCRs come from a woman in her 30s with acute or convalescent COVID-19. Each CDR3 is given without its conserved first and last residue. D genes are given only for firm matches. For some rows the clone size is stated as once, few or many, or as a class when expanded; others skip it.

clone_size j_call d_call v_call cdr3_aa
. TRBJ2-7 TRBD2 TRBV9 ASHRTSGSRYEQY
. TRBJ1-4 . TRBV3-1/TRBV3-2 ASSYREKLF
. TRBJ2-3 TRBD2 TRBV19 ASAFGGSADTQY
. TRBJ1-6 . TRBV9 ASSVGSTGGSPLH
. TRBJ2-5 . TRBV11-3 ASSLGGEDTAETQY
. TRBJ2-4 . TRBV29-1 SVEGQAKNIQY
. TRBJ1-1 . TRBV28 ASTDSMNTEAF
. TRBJ2-1 . TRBV4-2 ASTMGSAGEGWNEQF
few TRBJ2-1 TRBD1 TRBV24-1 ATAQQGRSYNEQF
. TRBJ1-2 . TRBV28 ASSFLSYGYT
. TRBJ2-7 TRBD2 TRBV11-2 ASSLARRREKSYEQY
. TRBJ2-3 . TRBV30 ACSRDSTDTQY
. TRBJ2-3 . TRBV28 ASSLADTQY
once TRBJ2-7 . TRBV5-1 ASSLATGYEQY
. TRBJ1-1 . TRBV5-1 ASSLTDFFEAF
. TRBJ2-7 . TRBV24-1 ATRGSSSYEQY
. TRBJ2-5 TRBD2 TRBV28 ASSFFRTRDGTQY
. TRBJ2-3 TRBD1 TRBV28 ASSSPLQGDTQY
. TRBJ1-1 . TRBV5-1 ASSLNQGGTEAF
. TRBJ1-1 . TRBV18 ASSPLFGVSAAHEAF
. TRBJ2-1 . TRBV5-4 ASSRYVTNEQF
. TRBJ1-5 . TRBV19 ASRWPGPGDQPQH
. TRBJ1-5 . TRBV5-1 ASSLVPGGNQPQH
. TRBJ2-3 TRBD2 TRBV18 ASILAGEDTQY
once TRBJ1-5 . TRBV15 ATSSSDRVNQPQH
. TRBJ2-6 . TRBV6-1 ASSEARGWAGANVLT
. TRBJ2-2 . TRBV5-1 ASSLLPPGTMAGELF